This section outlines one T cell receptor (beta chain) sequence together with its context. Its cognate antigen is unknown. The method was immunoSEQ multiplex PCR; TCRdb's version includes in-frame clones alone and lacks a portion of them. The sample has 130,000 to 150,000 clones; roughly 90% are singletons. The entry originates in a study of cytomegalovirus exposure and HLA in healthy donors. Across the study: The 120 or so validation repertoires were reported in a later analysis to have been generated on the same platform as the roughly 720 first-cohort repertoires.

Points from the study as a whole: A few chains linked to CMV were shown in vitro to be specific for CMV antigens. As was reported, the classifier diagnosed cytomegalovirus status with high specificity and sensitivity.

The V gene's germline CDR1 is SGHRS and CDR2 YFSETQ. Germline trimming cut 5 bases from V and 1 base from J; bases unmatched to any gene: 5. The CDR3 runs to 15 residues. The clonotype comes from a young man in good health and CMV-seropositive. The specimen sequenced was PBMCs. The chain uses TRBV5-1 and TRBJ1-4, with 7 bases aligning to TRBD1. The CDR3 reads CASRVQGQTNEKLFF. The CDR3 DNA is TGCGCCAGCAGGGTACAGGGGCAAACTAATGAAAAACTGTTTTTT. The variable domain in full, with the rest retrieved from reference TRBV5-1 and TRBJ1-4, is KAGVTQTPRYLIKTRGQQVTLSCSPISGHRSVSWYQQTPGQGLQFLFEYFSETQRNKGNFPGRFSGRQFSNSRSEMNVSTLELGDSALYLCASRVQGQTNEKLFFGSGTQLSVL.